Presented here are 23 T cell receptor beta chains from one specimen sequenced in a study of blood T cell repertoires in COVID-19. Here immunoSEQ multiplex PCR was the method, and the copy in TCRdb shows in-frame clones only, minus some. The sample consists of some 96,000 clones, about 80% of them appearing once. Input material: peripheral blood. Receptor source: a woman in her 70s with acute or convalescent COVID-19.

The chain couples TRBV5-1 to TRBJ1-4; 8 bases are shared with TRBD1. This CDR3 comprises 14 residues. The germline V gene has CDR1 SGHRS and CDR2 YFSETQ. J lost 8 bases, V lost 3 bases, and 6 bases had no gene match. The CDR3 DNA is TGCGCCAGCAGCTCAACGGACAGGGAGGAAAAACTGTTTTTT. Its translation is CASSSTDREEKLFF.

The chain combines TRBV28 with TRBJ1-6; TRBD1 is a possible D gene (6 bases). There are 16 residues in the CDR3. Trimming left V 8 bases short and J 7 bases short, with 21 bases between. Per the germline V gene, CDR1 is MDHEN and CDR2 is SYDVKM. CDR3 sequence reads: CASYPGPGHKNSPLHF. In DNA form, the CDR3 reads TGTGCCAGCTACCCAGGCCCGGGACATAAAAATTCACCCCTCCACTTT.

The chain recombines TRBV19 with TRBJ2-7, with D tentatively TRBD1 (6 bases). Per the germline V gene, CDR1 is LNHDA and CDR2 is SQIVND (reference sequence). V was shortened by 6 bases and J by 1 base, with 10 bases between the two germline ends. The CDR3 spans 13 residues. This chain's CDR3 is CASRPTGSYEQYF. For the CDR3, the DNA is TGTGCCAGTAGGCCCACAGGGTCCTACGAGCAGTACTTC.

V usage is TRBV4-2 and J usage is TRBJ2-7; 11 bases agree with TRBD1. The V gene end was trimmed by 2 bases and the J gene end by 2 bases; junction bases not matched to a gene: 5. Germline lookup yields CDR1 LGHNA and CDR2 YNFKEQ. The CDR3 length is 16 residues. CDR3 region: CASSQLGTGGTYEQYF. In nucleotides, the CDR3 is TGTGCCAGCAGCCAATTGGGGACAGGGGGGACCTACGAGCAGTACTTC.

The V gene is TRBV18, the J gene TRBJ2-5; D remains ambiguous. Germline V gives CDR1 KGHSH, CDR2 LQKENI. The V gene lost 3 bases and the J gene lost 5 bases, with 10 bases spanning the gap. The CDR3 consists of 13 residues. This CDR3 reads CASSPRHGETQYF. The CDR3 DNA follows: TGTGCCAGCTCACCCAGACACGGCGAGACCCAGTACTTC.

The chain has TRBV23-1 and TRBJ1-6; D unresolved. TRBV23-1 is an open reading frame whose function is uncertain. Trimming stripped 3 bases from V and 8 bases from J, with 11 bases between. The CDR3 extends over 14 amino acids. This CDR3 reads CASSQTDEDSPLHF. The DNA for the CDR3 is TGCGCCAGCAGTCAGACCGATGAGGATTCACCCCTCCACTTT.

This chain joins TRBV7-3 and TRBJ1-1; D uncertain. The CDR3 is made up of 13 amino acids. Trimming cost V 6 bases and J 5 bases, with 13 bases left between them. The germline V gene has CDR1 SGHTA and CDR2 FQGTGA. The CDR3 reads CASSEEAGTEAFF. The CDR3 DNA is TGTGCCAGCAGTGAGGAGGCCGGGACTGAAGCTTTCTTT.

CDR3 sequence (DNA): TGTGCCAGCAGTTCCCAGCGGATGAGCTCTGGGGCCAACGTCCTGACTTTC. Its protein is CASSSQRMSSGANVLTF. J is TRBJ2-6 and V is TRBV2; TRBD2 is a possible D gene (5 bases). The CDR3 has 17 residues. Germline values: CDR1 SNHLY, CDR2 FYNNEI. V lost 5 bases and J lost 0, with 14 bases in between.

This chain links TRBV6-5 with TRBJ1-3; TRBD1 agrees at 7 bases. Trimming took 6 bases from V and 0 from J; bases not matched to a gene: 5. Germline values: CDR1 MNHEY, CDR2 SVGAGI. The CDR3 spans 15 residues. The CDR3 sequence is CASSYGTDSGNTIYF. The CDR3 nucleotides are TGTGCCAGCAGCTACGGGACAGACTCTGGAAACACCATATATTTT.

The chain uses TRBV5-1 and TRBJ2-5; 7 bases fit TRBD1. Germline CDR1 reads SGHRS; CDR2 reads YFSETQ. Trimming removed 0 bases from V and 2 bases from J; junction bases left unmatched: 7. The CDR3 contains 16 residues. The CDR3 protein is CASSLVPPGQQETQYF. CDR3 DNA: TGCGCCAGCAGCTTGGTTCCCCCGGGACAGCAAGAGACCCAGTACTTC.

This clone has more than one count but fewer than ten. This rearrangement joins TRBV5-3 to TRBJ2-2; D remains ambiguous. TRBV5-3 is an ORF for which the function is uncertain. V shed 1 base and J shed 1 base, with 5 bases lying between them. The CDR3 has 14 residues. The CDR3 sequence: CARSLRGNTGELFF. The CDR3 DNA reads as TGTGCCAGAAGCTTGAGAGGGAACACCGGGGAGCTGTTTTTT.

In this sample, this clone turned up a few times. The V gene is TRBV19, the J gene TRBJ2-2; 9 bases align to TRBD1. The CDR3 runs 15 residues. V dropped 5 bases and J dropped 10; count of bases not matched to a gene: 11. From germline, CDR1 is LNHDA and CDR2 SQIVND (reference sequence). CDR3 in DNA: TGTGCCAGTAGTCATCCGGGACAGGGAAAGGAGGAGCTGTTTTTT. Its translation is CASSHPGQGKEELFF.

This CDR3 is CVPGTAYEQYV. CDR3 sequence (DNA): TGTGTTCCAGGCACTGCCTACGAGCAGTACGTC. J is TRBJ2-7 and V is TRBV3-1 (or the pseudogene TRBV3-2); D unclear. CDR1 and CDR2 from the germline V gene are LGHDT and YNNKEL (reference sequence). The CDR3 is 11 amino acids.

The chain combines TRBV14 with TRBJ1-1, with D perhaps TRBD1 (5 bases). Germline assignment: CDR1 SGHDN and CDR2 FVKESK. Trimming shortened V by 4 bases and J by 3 bases, and 15 bases separated the two germline ends. The CDR3 spans 15 residues. The CDR3 DNA reads TGTGCCAGCAGCCGCCTGGGGGGGATATACACTGAAGCTTTCTTT. Translation gives CASSRLGGIYTEAFF.

The rearrangement joins TRBV28 to TRBJ1-6; D is ambiguous. V was cut by 8 bases and J by 8 bases, with 19 bases left in between. CDR1 MDHEN and CDR2 SYDVKM come from the germline V gene. This CDR3 is built from 15 residues. CDR3 sequence reads: CASGPWSGTHSPLHF. The CDR3 DNA is TGTGCCAGCGGCCCATGGAGCGGCACCCATTCACCCCTCCACTTT.

The V call is TRBV19, the J call TRBJ1-5; 8 positions agree with TRBD1. Unmatched junction bases numbered 9, after V lost 4 bases and J lost 4 bases. CDR3 length equals 16 residues. Germline loops: CDR1 LNHDA, CDR2 SQIVND (reference sequence). The DNA of the CDR3 is TGTGCCAGTAGTACCTACCGACAGGGGATAAATCAGCCCCAGCATTTT. Its translation is CASSTYRQGINQPQHF.

Regarding this clone: The sample holds other DNA sequences that translate to the same CDR3. This chain joins TRBV5-1 and TRBJ2-2; 8 bases align to TRBD1. In germline, CDR1 is SGHRS, CDR2 YFSETQ. Trimming cost V 5 bases and J 5 bases; bases outside gene matches: 2. The CDR3 has 13 residues. CDR3: CASRDRDTGELFF. DNA of the CDR3: TGCGCCAGCAGGGACAGGGATACCGGGGAGCTGTTTTTT.

J is TRBJ1-5 and V is TRBV6-6, with TRBD1 identical over 9 bases. The CDR3 runs to 15 residues. The V gene's germline CDR1 is MNHNY and CDR2 SVGAGI (reference sequence). The junction had 2 bases not matched to a gene; V was cut back by 2 bases and J by 3 bases. The CDR3 DNA reads TGTGCCAGCAGTTACGGGACAGGGTACAATCAGCCCCAGCATTTT. It is translated as CASSYGTGYNQPQHF.

This clone came up a few times. This rearrangement joins TRBV2 to TRBJ2-3; 8 bases line up with TRBD2. Trimming removed 6 bases from V and 1 base from J; junction bases left unmatched: 3. Germline CDR1 reads SNHLY; CDR2 reads FYNNEI. CDR3 size: 14 residues. In nucleotides, the CDR3 is TGTGCCAGCAGCGACGGGGGGGGCACAGATACGCAGTATTTT. Translation gives CASSDGGGTDTQYF.

The chain joins TRBV30 to TRBJ1-1; maybe TRBD1 (6 bases). Germline loops: CDR1 GTSNPN, CDR2 SVGIG (reference sequence). The CDR3 is 14 amino acids. Trimming cost V 0 bases and J 5 bases, with 13 bases left between them. Written as DNA, the CDR3 is TGTGCCTGGAGTGTAAGACAGGTGGGGACTGAAGCTTTCTTT. Translating it yields CAWSVRQVGTEAFF. The entire variable domain, with the rest obtained from reference TRBV30 and TRBJ1-1, is as follows: SQTIHQWPATLVQPVGSPLSLECTVEGTSNPNLYWYRQAAGRGLQLLFYSVGIGQISSEVPQNLSASRPQDRQFILSSKKLLLSDSGFYLCAWSVRQVGTEAFFGQGTRLTVV.

The genes are TRBV6-1 and TRBJ2-1; D may be TRBD1 (7 bases). The germline V gene encodes CDR1 MNHNS and CDR2 SASEGT. V gave up 3 bases and J gave up 8 bases, with 14 bases separating them. The CDR3 has 14 residues. CDR3: CASSDQGGIDEQFF. CDR3 coding DNA: TGTGCCAGCAGTGACCAGGGGGGAATCGATGAGCAGTTCTTC.

The chain recombines TRBV5-4 with TRBJ2-3; 10 bases are a match to TRBD2. The CDR3 runs to 16 residues. Trimming took 5 bases from V and 6 from J; bases not matched to a gene: 12. CDR1 and CDR2 from the germline V gene are SGHNT and YYREEE (reference sequence). The CDR3 is CASRPALAGASDTQYF. CDR3 nucleotide sequence: TGTGCCAGCAGACCAGCCCTAGCGGGGGCCTCCGATACGCAGTATTTT.

The chain joins TRBV14 to TRBJ2-3; 10 nucleotides match TRBD2. Germline V gene data show CDR1 as SGHDN and CDR2 as FVKESK. V shed 3 bases and J 2 bases; nucleotides not matched to a gene: 8. The CDR3 spans 17 residues. CDR3 in DNA: TGTGCCAGCAGCCAGACCTTCAGCGGGGGGGTCACAGATACGCAGTATTTT. Residues: CASSQTFSGGVTDTQYF.